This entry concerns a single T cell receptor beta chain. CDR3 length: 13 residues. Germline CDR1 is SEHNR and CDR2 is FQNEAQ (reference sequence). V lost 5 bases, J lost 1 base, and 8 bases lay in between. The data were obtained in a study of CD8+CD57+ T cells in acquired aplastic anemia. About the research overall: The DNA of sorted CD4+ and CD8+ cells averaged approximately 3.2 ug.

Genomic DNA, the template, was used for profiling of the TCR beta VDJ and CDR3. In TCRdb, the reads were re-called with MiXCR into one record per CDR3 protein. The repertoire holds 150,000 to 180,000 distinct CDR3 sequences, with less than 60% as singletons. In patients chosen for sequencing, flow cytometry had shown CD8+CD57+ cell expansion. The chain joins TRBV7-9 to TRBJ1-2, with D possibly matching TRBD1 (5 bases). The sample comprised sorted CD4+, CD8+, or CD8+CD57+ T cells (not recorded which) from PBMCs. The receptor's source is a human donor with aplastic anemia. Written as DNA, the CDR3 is TGTGCCAGCAGCCGTGACAGTAACTATGGCTACACCTTC. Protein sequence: CASSRDSNYGYTF.